Presented here are 5 T cell receptor beta chains from one specimen sequenced in a study of cytomegalovirus exposure and HLA in healthy donors. PCR amplification relied on 60 Vbeta primers (plus 13 Jbeta primers). Clones were read by immunoSEQ multiplex PCR, and TCRdb kept only the in-frame ones, dropping some. The repertoire has around 120,000 clones, around 80% of them found once; the top ten carry approximately 4.3%. The specimen sequenced was PBMCs. Receptor source: a young man in good health and CMV-seropositive.

The chain joins TRBV6-6 to TRBJ1-1; unclear D gene. V was pared by 3 bases and J by 2 bases, with 10 bases between. The CDR3 is 14 amino acids. Germline CDR1 reads MNHNY; CDR2 reads SVGAGI (reference sequence). This CDR3 reads CASSYLTRNTEAFF. For the CDR3, the DNA is TGTGCCAGCAGTTATTTGACACGAAACACTGAAGCTTTCTTT.

The chain has TRBV4-2 and TRBJ2-5, with 8 bases identical to TRBD2. CDR1 is LGHNA, CDR2 YNFKEQ, per germline. The CDR3 sequence is 15 residues long. J lost 4 bases, V lost 0 bases, and 4 bases had no gene match. CDR3 region: CASSQDPTSGETQYF. In DNA form, the CDR3 reads TGTGCCAGCAGCCAAGACCCCACTAGCGGAGAGACCCAGTACTTC.

Regarding this clone: A much larger clone sits a single nucleotide away, making a read error possible. The chain is built from TRBV6-4 and TRBJ2-1; TRBD2 aligns across 15 bases. The CDR3 length is 14 residues. In germline, CDR1 is MRHNA, CDR2 SNTAGT. The CDR3 DNA follows: TGTGCCAGCAGCGGACTAGCGGGGGGGAATGAGCAGCTCTTC. Encoded protein: CASSGLAGGNEQLF.

As concerns this clone: At the DNA level, this CDR3 is encoded by other sequences in the same sample as well. The chain links TRBV10-3 to TRBJ1-1; TRBD1 matches 9 bases. This CDR3 comprises 15 residues. Germline V gene sequence: CDR1 ENHRY, CDR2 SYGVKD. With 6 bases clipped from V and 3 bases from J, the junction kept 8 bases outside the gene matches. CDR3: CAIRQIRDRDTEAFF. In DNA form, the CDR3 reads TGTGCCATCAGACAGATCCGGGACAGGGACACTGAAGCTTTCTTT.

This rearrangement joins TRBV11-3 to TRBJ2-7; D is perhaps TRBD2 (7 bases). V was shortened by 5 bases and J by 3 bases, with 20 bases between the two germline ends. Germline V gene lookup returns CDR1 SGHNT and CDR2 YENEEA. The CDR3 spans 16 residues. CDR3 bases: TGTGCCAGCAGCCTAGGACCGGGGGGCGTGATCTACGAGCAGTACTTC. Translating gives CASSLGPGGVIYEQYF.